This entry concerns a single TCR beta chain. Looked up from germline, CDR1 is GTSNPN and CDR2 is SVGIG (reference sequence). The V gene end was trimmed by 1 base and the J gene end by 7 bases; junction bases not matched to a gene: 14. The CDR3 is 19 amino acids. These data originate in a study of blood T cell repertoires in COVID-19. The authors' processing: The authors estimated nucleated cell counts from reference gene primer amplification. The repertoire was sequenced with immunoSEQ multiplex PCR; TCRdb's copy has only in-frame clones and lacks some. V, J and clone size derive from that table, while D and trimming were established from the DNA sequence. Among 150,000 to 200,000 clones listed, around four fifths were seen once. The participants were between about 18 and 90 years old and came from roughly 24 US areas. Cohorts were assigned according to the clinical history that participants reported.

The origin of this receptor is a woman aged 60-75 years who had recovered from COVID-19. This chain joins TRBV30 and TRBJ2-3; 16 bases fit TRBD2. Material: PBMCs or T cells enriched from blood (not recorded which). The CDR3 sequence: CAWSAPPGTSGRAMNTQYF. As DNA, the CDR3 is TGTGCCTGGAGTGCCCCTCCCGGGACTAGCGGGAGGGCCATGAATACGCAGTATTTT.